This is a list of T cell receptor beta chains from one sample in a study of T cells in pancreatic ductal adenocarcinoma. Some clones are missing from TCRdb's copy, which holds only in-frame ones; the method was immunoSEQ multiplex PCR. The data show 85,000 to 120,000 clones, roughly 95% seen once. The sequenced material came from PBMCs. The receptors originated from a human donor with pancreatic ductal adenocarcinoma. Both conserved end residues are trimmed from each CDR3. Only some rows state a clone size, as once, few, many or a class for expanded clones.

clone_size | v_call | cdr3_aa
once | TRBV18 | ASSPPDRAGYEQY
- | TRBV5-1 | ASSTQQGAYTEAF
- | TRBV10-2 | ASNQGQGIDNEQY
- | TRBV5-3 | ARSLRSTMSLRTSGRNEQF
- | TRBV10-3 | AISEGLAGFEQY
once | TRBV5-5 | ASRRTGTNYEQY
once | TRBV5-1 | ASTTSGQPTDTQY
few | TRBV5-1 | ASSRGQTYEQY
- | TRBV7-3 | ASSQSRGAIQY
- | TRBV7-2 | ASSLRGQGEQF
- | TRBV10-2 | ASSADTGELF
once | TRBV29-1 | SVALLLEEETQY
- | TRBV28 | ASSPTPGLARPRQY
- | TRBV29-1 | SVATGFSYEQY
- | TRBV21-1 | ASSIFGQGTMDGTEAF
- | TRBV7-9 | ASSPPTEYNEQF
- | TRBV15 | ATSTTGLGETQY
- | TRBV25-1 | ASSGKRDHGNQETQY
- | TRBV18 | ASSPGTGNGELF
- | TRBV5-6 | ASSPRTDNEQF
- | TRBV28 | ASSLWDRINTIY
- | TRBV6-5 | ASTPGQGRPQH
- | TRBV6-1 | ASSEEFWTAEQEKLF
- | TRBV18 | ASSPLSNSYNEQF
- | TRBV7-2 | ASSAAQGKTQY
- | TRBV30 | AWSRRGIGYGYT
- | TRBV29-1 | SAIDRGRHGYT
once | TRBV19 | ASSIVDTFFGYT
once | TRBV10-3 | AISDLQGTNEKLF
- | TRBV30 | AWSVGTLRGEKLF
once | TRBV5-1 | ASSFQLS
- | TRBV4-1 | ASSQDLGGPNEKLF
- | TRBV7-9 | ASSWDIYEQY
- | TRBV7-3 | ASSEGNTEAF
once | TRBV18 | ASSPGQYGYT
- | TRBV2 | ASRRELAGLDEQF
- | TRBV4-1 | ASSLAEAFQDHEQY
- | TRBV7-2 | ASSEGLGPYEQY
- | TRBV7-2 | ASSVQRTGARQY
- | TRBV15 | ATSDFQETQY
once | TRBV9 | ASSVSQGMNTEAF
- | TRBV4-1 | ASSARTGDLAKNIQY
- | TRBV28 | ASSFGLAGGSYEQY
- | TRBV29-1 | SVEKQGNTGYT
- | TRBV30 | AWSVARRETQY
- | TRBV6-1 | ASSEGGGGYTSGYT